These 18 T cell receptor beta chains came from one sample sequenced in a study of cytomegalovirus exposure and HLA in healthy donors. In the PCR, 60 Vbeta and 13 Jbeta primers were used. The repertoire was sequenced with immunoSEQ multiplex PCR; TCRdb's copy has only in-frame clones and lacks some. Here the sample spans about 150,000 clones, around 79% being singletons. The material sequenced was PBMCs. The receptors come from a male donor in good health and CMV-seronegative.

V gene TRBV27 combines with J gene TRBJ2-1, with TRBD2 matching 10 bases. Germline trimming cut 2 bases from V and 6 bases from J; bases unmatched to any gene: 4. Germline CDR1 reads MNHEY; CDR2 reads SMNVEV (reference sequence). This CDR3 has 15 residues. The CDR3 spells CASSLLAGVRNEQFF. CDR3 DNA: TGTGCCAGCAGTTTACTAGCGGGGGTTCGCAATGAGCAGTTCTTC.

The CDR3 sequence: CASQNMLSSGNTIYF. In DNA form, the CDR3 reads TGTGCCAGCCAAAACATGTTAAGCTCTGGAAACACCATATATTTT. This sequence joins TRBV2 and TRBJ1-3, with D unresolved. V was pared by 8 bases and J by 0 bases, with 14 bases between. The germline V gene encodes CDR1 SNHLY and CDR2 FYNNEI. There are 15 residues in the CDR3.

The rearrangement uses TRBV7-9 and TRBJ2-7; 10 bases are shared with TRBD2. V lost 5 bases, J lost 2 bases, and 6 bases stayed unmatched. CDR1 is SEHNR, CDR2 FQNEAQ, per germline (reference sequence). The CDR3 runs to 15 residues. The CDR3 DNA reads as TGTGCCAGCAGCGCAGCTAGCGGGAGTCCCTACGAGCAGTACTTC. It translates to CASSAASGSPYEQYF.

The chain carries TRBV7-3 and TRBJ1-4; D is uncertain. The V gene lost 5 bases and the J gene lost 0 bases, with 7 bases spanning the gap. Germline-derived CDR1 and CDR2 are SGHTA and FQGTGA. CDR3 length: 14 amino acids. The CDR3 sequence is CASSRSATNEKLFF. DNA for the CDR3: TGTGCCAGCAGCAGGAGTGCAACTAATGAAAAACTGTTTTTT.

The chain is built from TRBV5-4 and TRBJ1-4; D possibly corresponds to TRBD1 (6 bases). Germline V gives CDR1 SGHNT, CDR2 YYREEE (reference sequence). V lost 0 bases, J lost 0 bases, and 15 bases lay in between. The CDR3 contains 18 residues. The CDR3 coding sequence is TGTGCCAGCAGCTTGGCCACAGGGATCCCTGCAACTAATGAAAAACTGTTTTTT. This codes for CASSLATGIPATNEKLFF.

This clone was seen a handful of times. This chain links TRBV25-1 with TRBJ1-5, with D unclear. Germline CDR1 and CDR2: MGHDK and SYGVNS. The V and J ends lost 1 base and 7 bases respectively, with 11 bases between them. CDR3 length equals 14 residues. CDR3 sequence (DNA): TGTGCCAGCAGTGAATTAGAGGGAGGACAGCCCCAGCATTTT. Translated, it gives CASSELEGGQPQHF.

V gene TRBV5-6 combines with J gene TRBJ1-4; TRBD1 might be the D (5 bases). The V gene's germline CDR1 is SGHDT and CDR2 YYEEEE. The CDR3 has 14 amino acids. The germline V and J ends were trimmed by 4 bases and 4 bases, with 11 bases remaining between them. The CDR3 region is CASSPDTNNEKLFF. In DNA form, the CDR3 reads TGTGCCAGCAGCCCGGACACCAATAATGAAAAACTGTTTTTT.

The chain combines TRBV10-3 with TRBJ2-7, with D possibly TRBD1 on 6 matching bases. Trimming stripped 0 bases from V and 1 base from J, with 13 bases between. The CDR3 is made up of 16 amino acids. Germline V gene lookup returns CDR1 ENHRY and CDR2 SYGVKD. CDR3 amino acids: CAISESSTGLSYEQYF. CDR3 DNA: TGTGCCATCAGTGAGTCATCCACAGGGTTGTCCTACGAGCAGTACTTC.

The V gene is TRBV7-9, the J gene TRBJ2-5; TRBD1 matches 11 bases. The DNA matches TRBJ2-7 better at its end, which makes the J call doubtful. Germline CDR1 SEHNR, CDR2 FQNEAQ (reference sequence). CDR3 length: 16 residues. CDR3 DNA: TGTGCCAGCAGCTTAGGGACAGGGGGCGTAGTCCACGAGCAGTACTTC. It translates to CASSLGTGGVVHEQYF.

The V call is TRBV30, the J call TRBJ1-2; 8 bases agree with TRBD1. V trimming: 2 bases; J trimming: 9 bases; junction bases outside the gene matches: 8. The CDR3 is 13 amino acids. Looked up from germline, CDR1 is GTSNPN and CDR2 is SVGIG (reference sequence). CDR3 nucleotide sequence: TGTGCCTGGAGTCCGGCAGGGGGCATCAGCTACACCTTC. Translating it yields CAWSPAGGISYTF.

This chain uses TRBV7-6 with TRBJ1-1, with D tentatively TRBD1 (5 bases). The ends were cut back, 5 bases at V and 1 base at J, with 8 bases in the middle. Per germline, CDR1 SGHVS and CDR2 FNYEAQ. The CDR3 has 13 residues. The CDR3 nucleotides are TGTGCCAGCAGCCCTGGACAGAACACTGAAGCTTTCTTT. Translating it yields CASSPGQNTEAFF.

This chain joins TRBV18 and TRBJ1-1; 7 bases line up with TRBD1. This CDR3 is built from 15 residues. The V gene end was trimmed by 3 bases and the J gene end by 5 bases; junction bases not matched to a gene: 9. The germline CDR1 and CDR2 sequences are KGHSH and LQKENI. The CDR3 DNA reads TGTGCCAGCTCACCCCCCGGTCCAGGGGGAACTGAAGCTTTCTTT. Protein: CASSPPGPGGTEAFF.

This clone came up once. This chain uses TRBV27 with TRBJ2-6; D is ambiguous. The length of the CDR3 is 16 residues. Trimming took 3 bases from V and 0 from J, leaving 9 bases between them. The germline CDR1 and CDR2 sequences are MNHEY and SMNVEV (reference sequence). CDR3 region: CASSLNSPSGANVLTF. CDR3 sequence (DNA): TGTGCCAGCAGTTTGAACAGCCCCTCTGGGGCCAACGTCCTGACTTTC.

The CDR3 region is CASSLVERTEAFF. The CDR3 nucleotides are TGTGCCAGCAGCTTAGTCGAGAGGACTGAAGCTTTCTTT. The chain couples TRBV7-2 to TRBJ1-1; D gene ambiguous. The ends were cut back, 1 base at V and 5 bases at J, with 8 bases in the middle. Per the germline V gene, CDR1 is SGHTA and CDR2 is FQGNSA. This CDR3 has 13 amino acids.

CDR3 loop: CASSIFGAGPSYEQYF. For the CDR3, the DNA is TGTGCCAGTAGTATTTTTGGGGCAGGGCCCTCCTACGAGCAGTACTTC. The rearrangement joins TRBV19 to TRBJ2-7, with D possibly TRBD1 on 5 matching bases. This CDR3 region has 16 residues. The germline V and J ends were trimmed by 3 bases and 0 bases, with 15 bases remaining between them. The germline gives CDR1 LNHDA, CDR2 SQIVND (reference sequence).

The V call is TRBV25-1, the J call TRBJ1-1; tentatively, D is TRBD1 (5 bases). Trimming pared 8 bases from V and 4 bases from J, leaving 14 bases between. CDR3 length: 13 amino acids. In germline, CDR1 is MGHDK, CDR2 SYGVNS. The chain's CDR3 is CASRDRGGTEAFF. In nucleotides, the CDR3 is TGTGCCAGCCGGGACCGCGGGGGCACTGAAGCTTTCTTT.

This clone came up a few times. The junction differs from germline at one of its ends, possibly a read error. The rearrangement joins TRBV2 to TRBJ1-1; D remains ambiguous. This CDR3 region has 12 residues. Germline CDR1 is SNHLY and CDR2 is FYNNEI. CDR3 region: CASSEAGPPRMF. In DNA form, the CDR3 reads TGTGCCAGCAGTGAAGCCGGTCCGCCCCGCATGTTT.

This clone was observed a few times. J is TRBJ2-3 and V is TRBV9; 9 nucleotides match TRBD1. V shed 4 bases, J shed 2 bases, and the junction held 5 bases outside the gene matches. The length of the CDR3 is 15 residues. Per germline, CDR1 SGDLS and CDR2 YYNGEE. Here the CDR3 reads CASSPWDRATDTQYF. The CDR3 DNA follows: TGTGCCAGCAGCCCCTGGGACAGGGCCACAGATACGCAGTATTTT.